Described below is a single T cell receptor (beta chain) sequence and its context. Antigen: not known. These data are taken from a study of breast tumors, draining lymph nodes, adjacent tissues. Study-wide results and limits: Luminal-like breast cancer showed significantly greater tumor-nontumor repertoire similarity than basal-like breast cancer did. Most tumor T cells seemingly derive from lymph node, then expand in tumor. Tumors had less TCR diversity than lymph nodes, more than nontumor tissue.

V lost 5 bases and J lost 2, with 25 bases in between. The CDR3 consists of 18 residues. CDR1 and CDR2 from the germline V gene are SNHLY and FYNNEI. TCRdb itself ran the multiplex PCR reads through MiXCR, one entry per CDR3 protein. This table holds roughly 110,000 distinct CDR3 sequences, 30% found once. The lymph nodes were axillary draining lymph nodes from breast cancer patients. Material: axillary lymph node tissue. This TCR was recovered from a female donor with breast cancer. Some clones in this sample may be carry-over from other donors' samples. The chain links TRBV2 to TRBJ2-7, with D perhaps given as TRBD1 or TRBD2 (7 bases each). CDR3 DNA: TGTGCCAGCAGTTTAGTTGCCTCAGGGGGGGGTAGCACCTACGAGCAGTACTTC. Its protein is CASSLVASGGGSTYEQYF.